These 9 T cell receptor beta chains share one sample of origin, sequenced in a study of shared clonotypes between healthy human individuals. The repertoire was sequenced with immunoSEQ multiplex PCR; TCRdb's copy has only in-frame clones and lacks some. Among around 2.1 million clones listed, 85% to 95% were seen once. Naivety among CD8 cells was defined by CD45RO negativity and positive CCR7 selection, thereby excluding terminally differentiated effector memory CD45RA+ cells. The sample consisted of naive CD8+ T cells from PBMCs. These receptor sequences come from a man aged 18-30 years in good health. Some clones in this sample may be carry-over from other donors' samples.

The V gene is TRBV27, the J gene TRBJ2-7; 7 bases line up with TRBD1. Germline V gives CDR1 MNHEY, CDR2 SMNVEV (reference sequence). The CDR3 is 15 amino acids. Trimming took 4 bases from V and 3 from J; bases not matched to a gene: 9. The CDR3 here is CASSSRDSPYYEQYF. In DNA form, the CDR3 reads TGTGCCAGCAGTTCCCGGGACAGCCCTTACTACGAGCAGTACTTC.

Points on this clone: Other DNA sequences in the same sample also yield this CDR3. The J gene is TRBJ2-3, the V gene TRBV6-5; D is undetermined. V was cut by 2 bases and J by 2 bases, with 8 bases left in between. This CDR3 comprises 14 residues. Germline V gene lookup returns CDR1 MNHEY and CDR2 SVGAGI. CDR3 nucleotide sequence: TGTGCCAGCAGTTACGGATGGTCCACAGATACGCAGTATTTT. Translated: CASSYGWSTDTQYF.

The V call is TRBV19, the J call TRBJ1-1; no clear D. The V gene's germline CDR1 is LNHDA and CDR2 SQIVND (reference sequence). Trimming stripped 5 bases from V and 1 base from J, with 11 bases between. The CDR3 covers 14 residues. The CDR3 bases are TGTGCCAGTAGTTTACACGGGGAGAACACTGAAGCTTTCTTT. It translates to CASSLHGENTEAFF.

The rearrangement links TRBV28 to TRBJ2-7, with a possible D match to TRBD1 (6 bases). Germline values: CDR1 MDHEN, CDR2 SYDVKM. The CDR3 totals 13 residues. The ends were cut back, 6 bases at V and 4 bases at J, with 13 bases in the middle. The CDR3 DNA reads TGTGCCAGCAGCCAGGGGAACCTTTACGAGCAGTACTTC. This gives the protein CASSQGNLYEQYF.

This clone came up once. This chain links TRBV27 with TRBJ1-1; D may be TRBD1 (6 bases). V was clipped by 2 bases and J by 3 bases, with 13 bases between them. CDR1 is MNHEY and CDR2 is SMNVEV in the germline V gene (reference sequence). The CDR3 extends over 15 amino acids. CDR3: CASSLVGARDTEAFF. Here the CDR3 DNA reads TGTGCCAGCAGTTTAGTGGGGGCTCGGGACACTGAAGCTTTCTTT.

This clone was detected only once. The chain employs TRBV28 and TRBJ2-1; possible D gene TRBD2, 6 bases. CDR3 length: 16 residues. V was shortened by 3 bases and J by 3 bases, with 15 bases between the two germline ends. Looked up from germline, CDR1 is MDHEN and CDR2 is SYDVKM. The CDR3 nucleotides are TGTGCCAGCAGTTTGTACGGGAGTGCCAACTACAATGAGCAGTTCTTC. It is translated as CASSLYGSANYNEQFF.

In DNA, the CDR3 is TGTGCCAGCAGCCCCACACTGAACACTGAAGCTTTCTTT. Translating gives CASSPTLNTEAFF. The rearrangement links TRBV6-5 to TRBJ1-1; D is unclear. Germline V CDR1 and CDR2: MNHEY, SVGAGI. V gave up 6 bases and J gave up 0 bases, with 8 bases separating them. The CDR3 runs 13 residues.

This rearrangement joins TRBV6-5 to TRBJ1-1, with a tentative D call TRBD1 (5 bases). The CDR3 consists of 14 residues. V gave up 5 bases and J gave up 2 bases, with 12 bases separating them. Germline CDR1 reads MNHEY; CDR2 reads SVGAGI. CDR3 sequence reads: CASSHQGPNTEAFF. The DNA of the CDR3 is TGTGCCAGCAGTCATCAGGGACCCAACACTGAAGCTTTCTTT.

The rearrangement uses TRBV30 and TRBJ2-3; D perhaps matches TRBD1 (6 bases). V lost 0 bases and J lost 1, with 11 bases in between. Germline loops: CDR1 GTSNPN, CDR2 SVGIG (reference sequence). The CDR3 consists of 15 residues. The CDR3 here is CAWSVQGGRTDTQYF. The CDR3 DNA is TGTGCCTGGAGTGTACAAGGGGGTCGCACAGATACGCAGTATTTT.